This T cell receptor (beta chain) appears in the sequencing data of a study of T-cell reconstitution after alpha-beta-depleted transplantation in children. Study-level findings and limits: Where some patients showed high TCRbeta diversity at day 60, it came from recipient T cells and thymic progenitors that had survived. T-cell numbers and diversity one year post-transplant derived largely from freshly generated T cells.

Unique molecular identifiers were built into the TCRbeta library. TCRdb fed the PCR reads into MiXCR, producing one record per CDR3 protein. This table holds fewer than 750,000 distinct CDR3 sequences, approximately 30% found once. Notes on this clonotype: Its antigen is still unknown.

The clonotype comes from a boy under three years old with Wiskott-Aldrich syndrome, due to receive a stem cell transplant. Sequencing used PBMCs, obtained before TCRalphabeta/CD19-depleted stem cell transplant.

For the CDR3, the DNA is TGTGCCATCGGCCCCGGGCTCCTCTCCTACAATGAGCAGTTCTTC. Its translation: CAIGPGLLSYNEQFF. This chain uses TRBV28 with TRBJ2-1; D unresolved. The CDR3 spans 15 residues. V was pared by 10 bases and J by 0 bases, with 16 bases between. Germline CDR1 MDHEN, CDR2 SYDVKM.